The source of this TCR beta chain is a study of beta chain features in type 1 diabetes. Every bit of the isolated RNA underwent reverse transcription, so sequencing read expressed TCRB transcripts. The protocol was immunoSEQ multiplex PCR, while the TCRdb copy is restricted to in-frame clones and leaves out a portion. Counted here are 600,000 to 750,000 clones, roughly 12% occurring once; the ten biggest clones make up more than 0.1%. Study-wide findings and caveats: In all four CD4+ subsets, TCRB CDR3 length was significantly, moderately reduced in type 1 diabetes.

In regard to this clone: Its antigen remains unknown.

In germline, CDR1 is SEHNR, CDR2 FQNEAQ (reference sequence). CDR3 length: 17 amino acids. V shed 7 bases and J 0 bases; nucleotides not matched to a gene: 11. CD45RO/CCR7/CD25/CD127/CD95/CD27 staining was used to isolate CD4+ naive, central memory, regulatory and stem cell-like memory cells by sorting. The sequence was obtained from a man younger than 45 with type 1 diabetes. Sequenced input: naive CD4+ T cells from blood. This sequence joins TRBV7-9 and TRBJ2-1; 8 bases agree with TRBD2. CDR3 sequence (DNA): TGTGCCAGCAAAGCCCCTTACGGGGGGGACTCCTACAATGAGCAGTTCTTC. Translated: CASKAPYGGDSYNEQFF.